Detailed here is one TCR beta chain. Generated by immunoSEQ multiplex PCR, the TCRdb table keeps only in-frame clones and is missing some. The table lists about 50,000 clones, 85% to 95% of them singletons, with nearly 10% in the top ten. Germline CDR1 LGHDT, CDR2 YNNKEL (reference sequence). CDR3 size: 16 residues. Trimming removed 4 bases from V and 5 bases from J; junction bases left unmatched: 11. The data were taken from a study of blood T cell repertoires in COVID-19. Study-wide context: The origin of the acute and convalescent COVID-19 samples was the United States, Italy and Spain.

This chain joins TRBV3-1 (or the pseudogene TRBV3-2) and TRBJ1-2; 9 bases are a match to TRBD1. The TCR was taken from a woman older than 75 with acute or convalescent COVID-19. The source material was peripheral blood. CDR3 region: CASSLGGQGGFYGYTF. CDR3 DNA: TGTGCCAGCAGCCTCGGGGGACAGGGTGGCTTTTATGGCTACACCTTC.